This T cell receptor (beta chain) emerged from a study of human T cells and chemical hapten exposure. Overall study: Diphenylcyclopropenone doses were given weekly to the scalps of patients across the approximately 24-week study. Slight volume differences across pooled libraries mainly accounted for varying per-sample TCR yields.

For this clonotype: A read error may produce the germline difference seen at one junction end.

Germline V gives CDR1 ENHRY, CDR2 SYGVKD. This CDR3 contains 16 residues. MiXCR, run by TCRdb on the RACE reads, gives a single entry per CDR3 protein. The data hold 180,000 or so distinct CDR3 sequences, with around 15% observed a single time. Time point of the sample: patch test 1, 2 weeks after DPC sensitization. The treatment: therapeutic diphenylcyclopropenone sensitization with weekly scalp DPC. Sequenced material: whole blood, taken in connection with sensitization to the hapten diphenylcyclopropenone (DPC). The receptor comes from a woman in her twenties or thirties with alopecia areata. Some clones in this sample may be carry-over from other donors' samples. The V call is TRBV10-3, the J call TRBJ2-1, with 7 positions matching TRBD2. The CDR3 region is CAISESMAGTNNVQFF. The CDR3 nucleotides are TGTGCCATCAGTGAGTCGATGGCGGGGACTAACAATGTGCAGTTCTTC.